This TCR beta chain stems from a study of cytomegalovirus exposure and HLA in healthy donors. At the level of the study: An analysis done earlier identified approximately 120 million unique TCR beta sequences from about 180 million T cells. The study's findings and limits: Compared with the approximately 680-donor mean, an Asian-associated ancestry cluster reportedly had fewer N-insertions, according to a later analysis. Indistinguishability led to the exclusion of some V segments, TRBV6-2 and TRBV6-3 included.

Donors sampled were nominally healthy, though unrecorded immune exposures were likely. PCR employed 60 Vbeta and 13 Jbeta primers. Method: immunoSEQ multiplex PCR; TCRdb's copy keeps in-frame clones and lacks some. The sample holds 90,000 or so clones, 75% to 90% seen once. Germline V gene data show CDR1 as GTSNPN and CDR2 as SVGIG (reference sequence). This CDR3 spans 14 amino acids. On this clone itself: Its specificity is unknown. The junction departs from germline at one end; a sequencing error may be responsible.

Material: PBMCs. This sequence originates from a man between 50 and 59 years old in good health and CMV-seropositive. The chain employs TRBV30 and TRBJ1-3, with a tentative D call TRBD1 (5 bases). CDR3 region: CAWSKDNSGNAIYF. The CDR3 DNA reads as TGTGCCTGGAGTAAGGACAACTCTGGAAACGCCATATATTTT.